Listed below are T cell receptor beta chains from one sample, sequenced in a study of T cells expressing NK-cell markers. Reprocessing the 5' RACE reads, TCRdb reports a single entry for every CDR3 protein and omits DNA. In all, the sample yields about 550,000 distinct CDR3 sequences. The material sequenced was blood T cells: a sorted CD56 or NKG2C T cell subset, CD4+ or CD8+ T cells, or bulk PBMC T cells (not recorded which). Receptors originate from a man in his late teens or twenties in good health. Each CDR3 is given with its conserved first and last residue.

J gene: TRBJ2-6
V gene: TRBV11-2
CDR3 protein: CASTNQNGANVLTF

J gene: TRBJ1-5
V gene: TRBV15
CDR3 protein: CATSDATTGYYQPQHF

J gene: TRBJ2-3
V gene: TRBV20-1
CDR3 protein: CSARPGQGTTDTQYF

J gene: TRBJ2-7
V gene: TRBV18
CDR3 protein: CASSPSARYEQYF

J gene: TRBJ2-2
V gene: TRBV29-1
CDR3 protein: CSAGTQTGELFF

J gene: TRBJ2-5
V gene: TRBV4-1
CDR3 protein: CASSQSPSGRSQETQYF

J gene: TRBJ1-1
V gene: TRBV6-5
CDR3 protein: CASSLTGVVNTEAFF

J gene: TRBJ2-1
V gene: TRBV15
CDR3 protein: CATSRTSGRLDEQFF

J gene: TRBJ2-7
V gene: TRBV23-1
CDR3 protein: CASRDRHSGLAGVRGYF

J gene: TRBJ2-1
V gene: TRBV11-2
CDR3 protein: CASSSPPMGLAVDEQFF

J gene: TRBJ2-1
V gene: TRBV6-5
CDR3 protein: CASSYSEQGLKQFF

J gene: TRBJ2-3
V gene: TRBV20-1
CDR3 protein: CSASGTSGTQLSTDTQYF

J gene: TRBJ2-2
V gene: TRBV29-1
CDR3 protein: CSAQLAVDTGELFF

J gene: TRBJ2-7
V gene: TRBV27
CDR3 protein: CASSFGAGAPYEQYF

J gene: TRBJ1-3
V gene: TRBV7-2
CDR3 protein: CASSPGQPLGNTIYF

J gene: TRBJ2-1
V gene: TRBV7-2
CDR3 protein: CASSTQRAQYNEQFF

J gene: TRBJ2-2
V gene: TRBV12-3/TRBV12-4
CDR3 protein: CASSFIVSVGFNTGELFF

J gene: TRBJ1-4
V gene: TRBV6-1
CDR3 protein: CASSEAGTRLFF

J gene: TRBJ2-3
V gene: TRBV6-5
CDR3 protein: CASSYSISQGQDTQYF

J gene: TRBJ2-4
V gene: TRBV20-1
CDR3 protein: CSASRQGRGNIQYF

J gene: TRBJ1-1
V gene: TRBV7-2
CDR3 protein: CASRMTPNTEAFF

J gene: TRBJ2-1
V gene: TRBV12-3/TRBV12-4
CDR3 protein: CASSITPGGSYNEQFF

J gene: TRBJ2-3
V gene: TRBV30
CDR3 protein: CAWSVSATDTQYF

J gene: TRBJ2-3
V gene: TRBV20-1
CDR3 protein: CSAEGDMGDTQYF

J gene: TRBJ2-5
V gene: TRBV6-5
CDR3 protein: CASSYSQGSFQETQYF

J gene: TRBJ2-1
V gene: TRBV6-5
CDR3 protein: CASSYEGLPYNEQFF

J gene: TRBJ1-2
V gene: TRBV2
CDR3 protein: CASSEGDTGYTF

J gene: TRBJ2-1
V gene: TRBV7-6
CDR3 protein: CASSSRLEGEQFF

J gene: TRBJ2-1
V gene: TRBV4-3
CDR3 protein: CASSPNSGTSGRMDEQFF

J gene: TRBJ2-4
V gene: TRBV11-2
CDR3 protein: CASSLSPGMAGGPAKNIQYF

J gene: TRBJ2-1
V gene: TRBV2
CDR3 protein: CASGRETGYNEQFF

J gene: TRBJ1-4
V gene: TRBV6-5
CDR3 protein: CASSRRTVVDEKLFF

J gene: TRBJ2-2
V gene: TRBV6-2/TRBV6-3
CDR3 protein: CASRPGGGNTGELFF

J gene: TRBJ1-2
V gene: TRBV7-8
CDR3 protein: CASSARTGKGYTF

J gene: TRBJ1-5
V gene: TRBV2
CDR3 protein: CASSDVGQGVNQPQHF

J gene: TRBJ2-2
V gene: TRBV28
CDR3 protein: CASTRAGTENTGELFF

J gene: TRBJ1-5
V gene: TRBV7-2
CDR3 protein: CASSRRATTNQPQHF

J gene: TRBJ2-7
V gene: TRBV18
CDR3 protein: CASSPQGQGEQYF

J gene: TRBJ2-2
V gene: TRBV5-1
CDR3 protein: CASSFTGTGVSELFF

J gene: TRBJ1-1
V gene: TRBV6-5
CDR3 protein: CASSYSGTNTEAFF

J gene: TRBJ2-3
V gene: TRBV7-9
CDR3 protein: CASSPGPVLTQYF

J gene: TRBJ2-1
V gene: TRBV2
CDR3 protein: CATLAEHSNEQFF

J gene: TRBJ1-1
V gene: TRBV7-3
CDR3 protein: CASSLSGGVMVNTEAFF

J gene: TRBJ2-6
V gene: TRBV12-3/TRBV12-4
CDR3 protein: CASAGITGANVLTF

J gene: TRBJ2-1
V gene: TRBV28
CDR3 protein: CASSNSSSYNEQFF

J gene: TRBJ2-1
V gene: TRBV12-3/TRBV12-4
CDR3 protein: CASSRGDNEQFF

J gene: TRBJ1-6
V gene: TRBV27
CDR3 protein: CASSLDVPGLNSPLHF

J gene: TRBJ2-2
V gene: TRBV6-2/TRBV6-3
CDR3 protein: CASSLGGPSCFF